Included here is one T cell receptor (beta chain) sequence, with context. This entry comes from a study of tumor-infiltrating lymphocytes in primary liver carcinoma. Study-wide background: Spanning 30 to 69 years of age, the patients were men and women. Lesions, classed as T1-T3 N0M0, spanned roughly 4.2 to 11 cm across.

Co-extracted RNA and DNA came from roughly 21-30 mg of unsorted bulk tissue. With around 500 ng total RNA as template and a constant-region primer, TCR beta cDNA was made. What produced the TCR beta libraries was three nested multiplex PCR rounds using slightly modified ARM-PCR. With TRBV1-TRBV30 forward primers and a C-beta reverse primer, the first two PCR rounds were run for roughly 9 cycles each. TCRdb redid the calling of the multiplex PCR reads with MiXCR, one entry per CDR3 protein. The sample has tens of thousands of distinct CDR3 sequences; over 65% are singletons. The germline gives CDR1 SGHDN, CDR2 FVKESK. V was cut by 10 bases and J by 7 bases, with 20 bases left in between. This CDR3 has 13 residues.

The receptor's source is a man aged 35-49 years with primary liver carcinoma and hepatitis B virus infection. Sequencing was carried out using liver tumor tissue from sampling region 2. Subset denoted: tumor region T2, inferior pole. The chain employs TRBV14 and TRBJ2-7, with a weak D call TRBD2 (6 bases). The CDR3 nucleotides read TGTGCCACCAGGATGGGAGGACTCATGGAGCAGTACTTC. Translating gives CATRMGGLMEQYF.